The 10 T cell receptor beta chains below all came from one sample that was sequenced in a study of blood T cell repertoires in COVID-19. Sequencing used immunoSEQ multiplex PCR; TCRdb keeps in-frame clones, though not all of them. Of about 160,000 clones listed, about 86% are singletons. Sample: PBMCs or T cells enriched from blood (not recorded which). The receptors here all came from a man aged 50 to 59 who had recovered from COVID-19.

The chain is built from TRBV5-1 and TRBJ1-1; 9 bases fit TRBD1. CDR1 SGHRS and CDR2 YFSETQ come from the germline V gene. The CDR3 spans 15 residues. Trimming cost V 4 bases and J 1 base; bases outside gene matches: 5. The CDR3: CASSRDREANTEAFF. The CDR3 DNA follows: TGCGCCAGCAGCCGGGACAGGGAGGCGAACACTGAAGCTTTCTTT.

The rearrangement links TRBV11-3 to TRBJ1-2; no firm D call. The ends were cut back, 5 bases at V and 5 bases at J, with 12 bases in the middle. Germline V gene sequence: CDR1 SGHNT, CDR2 YENEEA. The CDR3 has 13 amino acids. CDR3 residues: CASSARSSYGYTF. For the CDR3, the DNA is TGTGCCAGCAGCGCTCGGTCGTCTTATGGCTACACCTTC. Supplemented by reference TRBV11-3 and TRBJ1-2, the full variable domain reads EAGVVQSPRYKIIEKKQPVAFWCNPISGHNTLYWYLQNLGQGPELLIRYENEEAVDDSQLPKDRFSAERLKGVDSTLKIQPAELGDSAVYLCASSARSSYGYTFGSGTRLTVV.

The chain has TRBV12-3 or TRBV12-4 and TRBJ1-1; tentative D call: TRBD1 (5 bases). Trimming removed 4 bases from V and 10 bases from J, with 13 bases in between. The CDR3 loop spans 12 amino acids. The CDR3 DNA sequence: TGTGCCAGCAGTTCGAGAGACAGAGGAGCTTTCTTT. This sequence encodes CASSSRDRGAFF.

The rearrangement uses TRBV4-1 and TRBJ2-3, with 12 bases aligning to TRBD2. The CDR3 covers 18 residues. V dropped 1 base and J dropped 6; count of bases not matched to a gene: 11. In germline, CDR1 is MGHRA, CDR2 YSYEKL. The CDR3 loop is CASSQGTSGAILRDTQYF. The CDR3 DNA reads as TGCGCCAGCAGCCAAGGGACTAGCGGGGCCATACTGAGGGATACGCAGTATTTT.

V gene TRBV7-3 combines with J gene TRBJ1-1; D uncertain. V was shortened by 3 bases and J by 1 base, with 6 bases between the two germline ends. The CDR3 is 13 residues long. Germline V lookup: CDR1 SGHTA, CDR2 FQGTGA. DNA of the CDR3: TGTGCCAGCAGCTTTTGGCAGAACACTGAAGCTTTCTTT. It yields the protein CASSFWQNTEAFF.

The chain has TRBV10-1 and TRBJ2-3, with D unresolved. The V end lost 1 base, the J end lost 1 base, and 12 bases lay between the germline ends. The CDR3 has 16 amino acids. CDR1 is WNHNN, CDR2 SYGVQD, per germline (reference sequence). The CDR3: CASSEFSLGGTDTQYF. The CDR3 DNA reads TGCGCCAGCAGTGAGTTTAGCCTAGGAGGCACAGATACGCAGTATTTT.

This clone was observed many times. The chain combines TRBV11-2 with TRBJ2-7; 11 bases align to TRBD1. CDR3 size: 14 residues. Germline-derived CDR1 and CDR2 are SGHAT and FQNNGV. V trimming: 5 bases; J trimming: 3 bases; junction bases outside the gene matches: 3. In nucleotides, the CDR3 is TGTGCCAGCAGCCACGGGACAGGGGGCTACGAGCAGTACTTC. This codes for CASSHGTGGYEQYF.

The chain links TRBV7-9 to TRBJ2-2, with 13 bases that match TRBD2. The V segment lost 5 bases and the J segment 3 bases; nucleotides outside the gene matches: 3. This CDR3 is built from 16 residues. In germline, CDR1 is SEHNR, CDR2 FQNEAQ (reference sequence). The chain's CDR3 is CASSPTSGGDTGELFF. The CDR3, as DNA: TGTGCCAGCAGCCCTACTAGCGGGGGGGACACCGGGGAGCTGTTTTTT. Supplemented by reference TRBV7-9 and TRBJ2-2, the full variable domain reads DTGVSQNPRHKITKRGQNVTFRCDPISEHNRLYWYRQTLGQGPEFLTYFQNEAQLEKSRLLSDRFSAERPKGSFSTLEIQRTEQGDSAMYLCASSPTSGGDTGELFFGEGSRLTVL.

The V and J genes are TRBV7-2 and TRBJ2-7; TRBD1 might be the D (5 bases). Trimming shortened V by 3 bases and J by 6 bases, and 15 bases separated the two germline ends. Germline CDR1 SGHTA, CDR2 FQGNSA. The CDR3 extends over 14 amino acids. The CDR3 loop reads CASSLSAQGLEQYF. The CDR3 DNA follows: TGTGCCAGCAGCTTGAGCGCCCAGGGTCTCGAGCAGTACTTC.

The rearrangement joins TRBV7-9 to TRBJ2-3; 11 positions match TRBD2. CDR3 length: 17 residues. The trim removed 1 base at V and 1 base at J, leaving 4 bases unmatched. Looked up from germline, CDR1 is SEHNR and CDR2 is FQNEAQ (reference sequence). DNA for the CDR3: TGTGCCAGCAGCTTAGTTGTGACTAGCGGGGGCACAGATACGCAGTATTTT. Protein: CASSLVVTSGGTDTQYF.